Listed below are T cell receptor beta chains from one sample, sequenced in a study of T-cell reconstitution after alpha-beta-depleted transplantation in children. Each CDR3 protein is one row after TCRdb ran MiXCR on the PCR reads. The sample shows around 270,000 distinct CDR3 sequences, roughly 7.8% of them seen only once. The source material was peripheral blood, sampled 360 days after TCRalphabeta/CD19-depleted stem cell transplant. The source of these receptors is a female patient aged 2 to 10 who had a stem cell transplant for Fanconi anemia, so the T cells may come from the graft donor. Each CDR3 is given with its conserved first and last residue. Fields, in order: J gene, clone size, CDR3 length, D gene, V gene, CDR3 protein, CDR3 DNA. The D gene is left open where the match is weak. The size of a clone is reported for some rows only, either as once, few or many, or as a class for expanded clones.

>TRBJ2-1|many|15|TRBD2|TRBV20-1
CSAKGWRGGYNEQFF
TGCAGTGCTAAAGGTTGGCGGGGGGGCTACAATGAGCAGTTCTTC
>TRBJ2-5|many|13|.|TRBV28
CASSEILQETQYF
TGTGCCAGCAGTGAGATACTTCAAGAGACCCAGTACTTC
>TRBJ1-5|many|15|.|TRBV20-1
CSARDMELSNQPQHF
TGCAGTGCTAGAGATATGGAGTTGAGCAATCAGCCCCAGCATTTT
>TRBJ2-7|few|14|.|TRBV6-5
CASSYYVGSYEQYF
TGTGCCAGCAGTTACTATGTCGGTTCCTACGAGCAGTACTTC
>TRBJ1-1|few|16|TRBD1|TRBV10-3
CAISAWVGQGATEAFF
TGTGCCATCAGTGCATGGGTTGGACAGGGGGCGACTGAAGCTTTCTTT
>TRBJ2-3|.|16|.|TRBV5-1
CASSLAGGGAGDTQYF
TGCGCCAGCAGCTTGGCTGGGGGGGGGGCCGGAGATACGCAGTATTTT
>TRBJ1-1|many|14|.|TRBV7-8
CASSLGLMNTEAFF
TGTGCCAGCAGCTTAGGGCTGATGAACACTGAAGCTTTCTTT
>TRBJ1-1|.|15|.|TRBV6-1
CASSEYGVRNTEAFF
TGTGCCAGCAGTGAATACGGGGTGAGGAACACTGAAGCTTTCTTT
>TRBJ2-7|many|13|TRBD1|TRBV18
CASSPWTGNEQYF
TGTGCCAGCTCGCCCTGGACAGGGAATGAGCAGTACTTC
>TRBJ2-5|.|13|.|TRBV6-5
CASSYGVGETQYF
TGTGCCAGCAGTTACGGGGTCGGAGAGACCCAGTACTTC
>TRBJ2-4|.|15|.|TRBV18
CASSPVVLAKNIQYF
TGTGCCAGCTCACCAGTTGTCCTAGCCAAAAACATTCAGTACTTC
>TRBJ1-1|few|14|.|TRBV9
CASRPTGFYAEAFF
TGTGCCAGCAGACCCACAGGGTTCTACGCTGAAGCTTTCTTT
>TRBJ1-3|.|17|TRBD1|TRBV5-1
CASSLGVGGNSGNTIYF
TGCGCCAGCAGCTTGGGCGTAGGGGGCAACTCTGGAAACACCATATATTTT
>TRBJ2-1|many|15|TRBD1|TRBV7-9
CASSARDSDYNEQFF
TGTGCCAGCAGCGCCCGGGACAGCGATTACAATGAGCAGTTCTTC
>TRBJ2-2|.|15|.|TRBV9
CASSVDSLITGELFF
TGTGCCAGCAGCGTAGATTCACTTATCACCGGGGAGCTGTTTTTT
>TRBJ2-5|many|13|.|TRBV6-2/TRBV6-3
CASSGADQETQYF
TGTGCCAGCAGTGGGGCAGATCAAGAGACCCAGTACTTC
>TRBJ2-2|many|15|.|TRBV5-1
CASSFRTLNTGELFF
TGCGCCAGCAGCTTTAGGACATTGAACACCGGGGAGCTGTTTTTT
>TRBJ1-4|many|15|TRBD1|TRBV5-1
CASSAQTGGNEKLFF
TGCGCCAGCAGCGCACAGACAGGGGGAAATGAAAAACTGTTTTTT
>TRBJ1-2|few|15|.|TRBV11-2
CASSLDPATNYGYTF
TGTGCCAGCAGCTTAGACCCAGCTACTAACTATGGCTACACCTTC
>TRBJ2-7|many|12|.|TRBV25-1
CASSPRSYEQYF
TGTGCCAGCAGTCCCAGGTCCTACGAGCAGTACTTC
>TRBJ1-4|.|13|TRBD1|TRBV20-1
CSADQGGNEKLFF
TGCAGTGCTGATCAGGGGGGTAATGAAAAACTGTTTTTT
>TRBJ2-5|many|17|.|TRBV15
CATSRAYTQPRGETQYF
TGTGCCACCAGCAGAGCCTACACACAGCCAAGGGGTGAGACCCAGTACTTC
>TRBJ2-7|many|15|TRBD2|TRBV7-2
CASSSIGTSGYEQYF
TGTGCCAGCAGCTCAATTGGGACTAGCGGCTACGAGCAGTACTTC
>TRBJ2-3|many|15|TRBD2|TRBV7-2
CASSLGTSGTDTQYF
TGTGCCAGCAGCTTGGGGACTAGCGGGACAGATACGCAGTATTTT
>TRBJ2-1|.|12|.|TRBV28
CASSLKVEGQFF
TGTGCCAGCAGTTTAAAGGTGGAGGGGCAGTTCTTC
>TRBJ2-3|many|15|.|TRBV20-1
CSASPLGGVTDTQYF
TGCAGTGCTAGCCCACTAGGTGGGGTCACAGATACGCAGTATTTT
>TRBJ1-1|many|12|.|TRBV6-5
CASSYSAGEAFF
TGTGCCAGCAGTTACTCCGCAGGGGAAGCTTTCTTT
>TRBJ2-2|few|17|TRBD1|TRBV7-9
CASSPHITGANTGELFF
TGTGCCAGCAGCCCCCACATTACAGGGGCCAACACCGGGGAGCTGTTTTTT
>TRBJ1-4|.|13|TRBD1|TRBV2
CASRGQGGEKLFF
TGTGCCAGCAGAGGACAGGGTGGGGAAAAACTGTTTTTT
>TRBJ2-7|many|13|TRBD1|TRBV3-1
CASSRDRAYEQYF
TGTGCCAGCAGCCGGGACAGGGCTTACGAGCAGTACTTC
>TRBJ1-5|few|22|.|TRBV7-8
CASTRPVKVPKRSKYSNQPQHF
TGTGCCAGCACCCGGCCAGTCAAGGTCCCTAAACGTTCCAAGTATAGCAATCAGCCCCAGCATTTT
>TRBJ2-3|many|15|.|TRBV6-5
CASSLGGAGTDTQYF
TGTGCCAGCAGTCTAGGGGGAGCGGGCACAGATACGCAGTATTTT
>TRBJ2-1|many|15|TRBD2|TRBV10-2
CASTLAGSSYNEQFF
TGCGCCAGCACCTTAGCGGGGAGCTCCTACAATGAGCAGTTCTTC
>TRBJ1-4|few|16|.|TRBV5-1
CASSPSHQGGNEKLFF
TGCGCCAGCAGCCCATCACACCAGGGAGGAAATGAAAAACTGTTTTTT
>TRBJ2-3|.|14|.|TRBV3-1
CASSLLEPADTQYF
TGTGCCAGCAGCCTACTAGAGCCGGCAGATACGCAGTATTTT
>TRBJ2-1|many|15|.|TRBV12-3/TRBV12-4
CASSLSGGPRNEQFF
TGTGCCAGCAGTTTGTCCGGGGGGCCTCGGAATGAGCAGTTCTTC
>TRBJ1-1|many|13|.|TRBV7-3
CASSLTMVTEAFF
TGTGCCAGCAGCTTAACGATGGTCACTGAAGCTTTCTTT
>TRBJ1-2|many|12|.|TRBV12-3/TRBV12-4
CASSLTAYGYTF
TGTGCCAGCAGTCTGACAGCGTATGGCTACACCTTC
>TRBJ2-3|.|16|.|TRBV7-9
CASSPSGISNTDTQYF
TGTGCCAGCAGCCCCAGCGGCATCTCAAACACAGATACGCAGTATTTT
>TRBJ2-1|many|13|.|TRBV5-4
CASSPSSYNEQFF
TGTGCCAGCAGCCCAAGCTCCTACAATGAGCAGTTCTTC
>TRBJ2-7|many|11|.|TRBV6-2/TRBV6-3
CASSSFFEQYF
TGTGCCAGCAGTTCCTTCTTCGAGCAGTACTTC
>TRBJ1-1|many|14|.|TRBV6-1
CASTPLRESGEAFF
TGTGCCAGCACCCCCCTAAGGGAGAGTGGTGAAGCTTTCTTT
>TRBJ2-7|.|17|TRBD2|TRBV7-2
CASSLVGGTSGELGQYF
TGTGCCAGCAGCTTAGTGGGAGGGACTAGCGGTGAGCTGGGGCAGTACTTC
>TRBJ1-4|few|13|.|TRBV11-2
CASSLVRNEKLFF
TGTGCCAGCAGCTTGGTGAGGAATGAAAAACTGTTTTTT
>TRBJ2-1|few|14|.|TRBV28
CASRVARGYNEQFF
TGTGCCAGCAGAGTGGCTAGAGGGTACAATGAGCAGTTCTTC
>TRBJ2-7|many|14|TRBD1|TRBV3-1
CASSLFGTAYEQYF
TGTGCCAGCAGCCTCTTCGGGACAGCCTACGAGCAGTACTTC
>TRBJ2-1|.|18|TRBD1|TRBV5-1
CASSLNNFRDRGYNEQFF
TGCGCCAGCAGCTTAAACAATTTCCGGGACAGGGGCTACAATGAGCAGTTCTTC
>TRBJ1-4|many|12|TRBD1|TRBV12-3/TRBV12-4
CASRVTGMKLFF
TGTGCCAGCAGGGTGACAGGGATGAAACTGTTTTTT
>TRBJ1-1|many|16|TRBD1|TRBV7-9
CASSLAGQGQNTEAFF
TGTGCCAGCAGCTTAGCTGGACAGGGCCAAAACACTGAAGCTTTCTTT
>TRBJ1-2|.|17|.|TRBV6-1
CASALGAGQEGLYGYTF
TGTGCCAGCGCCCTTGGGGCAGGGCAGGAAGGCCTTTATGGCTACACCTTC